These 8 T cell receptor beta chains share one sample of origin, sequenced in a study of OX40 agonist ivuxolimab in advanced cancers. The library came from the immunoSEQ multiplex PCR assay. In its TCRdb copy, this immuneACCESS table keeps in-frame sequences only and misses some clones. Where compared with another copy, unresolved V genes explain less than half of these, and the others have no known cause. The sample has more than 85,000 clones on record, approximately 90% of them singletons. The ten largest make up more than 0.25% of the sample. Sample: CD4+ or CD8+ T cells sorted from blood, taken in a trial of the OX40 agonist ivuxolimab. These receptors were taken from an adult with an advanced solid tumor such as melanoma, head and neck, liver or kidney cancer.

This sequence joins TRBV28 and TRBJ1-5; 9 bases map to TRBD1. The CDR3 has 17 amino acids. After removal of 6 bases from V and 0 bases from J, the junction contained 9 bases not matched to a gene. The V gene's germline CDR1 is MDHEN and CDR2 SYDVKM. The CDR3 DNA sequence: TGTGCCAGCAGACCTCCCGGGACAGGGTTTAGCAATCAGCCCCAGCATTTT. Its translation: CASRPPGTGFSNQPQHF.

The chain carries TRBV28 and TRBJ1-3, with TRBD1 as a possible D gene (6 bases). The CDR3 spans 17 residues. Germline values: CDR1 MDHEN, CDR2 SYDVKM. The V end lost 7 bases, the J end lost 0 bases, and 19 bases lay between the germline ends. The CDR3 nucleotides read TGTGCCAGCACCCTCCCCGGGACACCTTCCTCTGGAAACACCATATATTTT. This codes for CASTLPGTPSSGNTIYF.

The gene calls are TRBV7-9 and TRBJ2-3; weak D call: TRBD1 (6 bases). Germline assignment: CDR1 SEHNR and CDR2 FQNEAQ (reference sequence). The V gene lost 5 bases and the J gene lost 1 base, with 16 bases spanning the gap. The CDR3 is 16 residues long. For the CDR3, the DNA is TGTGCCAGCAGCCCTAGGGGTTACAGGGGCACAGATACGCAGTATTTT. It translates to CASSPRGYRGTDTQYF.

The chain recombines TRBV19 with TRBJ2-1; no reliable D call. Germline CDR1 and CDR2: LNHDA and SQIVND (reference sequence). Trimming took off 0 bases at V and 9 bases at J, with 9 bases between the two ends. This CDR3 comprises 13 residues. CDR3 nucleotides: TGTGCCAGTAGTATAGACAAATGGGGTGAGCAGTTCTTC. Protein product: CASSIDKWGEQFF. The whole variable domain, filled in from reference TRBV19 and TRBJ2-1, reads DGGITQSPKYLFRKEGQNVTLSCEQNLNHDAMYWYRQDPGQGLRLIYYSQIVNDFQKGDIAEGYSVSREKKESFPLTVTSAQKNPTAFYLCASSIDKWGEQFFGPGTRLTVL.

The chain combines TRBV7-8 with TRBJ2-2; D not certain. Trimming pared 5 bases from V and 3 bases from J, leaving 1 base between. The CDR3 consists of 11 residues. Per the germline V gene, CDR1 is SGHVS and CDR2 is FQNEAQ. The CDR3 loop reads CASSHTGELFF. The CDR3 DNA sequence: TGTGCCAGCAGCCACACCGGGGAGCTGTTTTTT.

The table lists this clone with a few counts. In the same sample, other DNA sequences code for this CDR3. The chain links TRBV9 to TRBJ2-3, with no clear D. The CDR3 length is 15 residues. The V and J ends lost 0 bases and 2 bases respectively, with 10 bases between them. Per germline, CDR1 SGDLS and CDR2 YYNGEE. The CDR3 region has the DNA TGTGCCAGCAGCGTAGGCAGCCTGTCCACAGATACGCAGTATTTT. Translating gives CASSVGSLSTDTQYF. The full variable domain, with the rest looked up from reference TRBV9 and TRBJ2-3, is DSGVTQTPKHLITATGQRVTLRCSPRSGDLSVYWYQQSLDQGLQFLIQYYNGEERAKGNILERFSAQQFPDLHSELNLSSLELGDSALYFCASSVGSLSTDTQYFGPGTRLTVL.

In its sample, this clone was seen a few times. This chain links TRBV6-5 with TRBJ2-1; TRBD1 aligns across 7 bases. J gave up 7 bases and V 2 bases, and 5 bases lay outside the gene matches. The CDR3 is 14 amino acids. Per the germline V gene, CDR1 is MNHEY and CDR2 is SVGAGI. CDR3 amino acids: CASSYQQGRNEQFF. In DNA form, the CDR3 reads TGTGCCAGCAGTTACCAACAGGGGAGAAATGAGCAGTTCTTC.

The V call is TRBV19, the J call TRBJ2-3; tentatively, D is TRBD1 (5 bases). Trimming pared 5 bases from V and 0 bases from J, leaving 6 bases between. The CDR3 runs 13 residues. CDR1 is LNHDA and CDR2 is SQIVND in the germline V gene (reference sequence). CDR3 in DNA: TGTGCCAGTAGTCAGGGAAGCACAGATACGCAGTATTTT. Amino acid sequence: CASSQGSTDTQYF.